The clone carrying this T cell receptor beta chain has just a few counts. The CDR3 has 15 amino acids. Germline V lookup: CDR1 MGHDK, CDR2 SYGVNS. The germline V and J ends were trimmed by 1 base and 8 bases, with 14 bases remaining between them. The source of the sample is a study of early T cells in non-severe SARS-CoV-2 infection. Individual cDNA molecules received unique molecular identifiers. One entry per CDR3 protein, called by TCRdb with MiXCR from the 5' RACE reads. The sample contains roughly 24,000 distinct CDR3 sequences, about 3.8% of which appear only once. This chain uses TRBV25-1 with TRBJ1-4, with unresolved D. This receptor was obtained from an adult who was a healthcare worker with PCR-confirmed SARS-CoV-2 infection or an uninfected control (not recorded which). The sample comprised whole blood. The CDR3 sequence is CASSESPEVQEKLFF. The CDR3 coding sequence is TGTGCCAGCAGTGAATCGCCAGAAGTACAGGAAAAACTGTTTTTT.